Described below is a single TCR beta chain sequence and its context. This specimen belongs to a study of human T cells and chemical hapten exposure. The length of the CDR3 is 15 residues. J was trimmed by 10 bases and V by 6 bases; bases with no gene match: 13. Germline CDR1 and CDR2: MNHEY and SMNVEV (reference sequence). What the library attached to individual cDNA molecules were unique molecular identifiers. TCRdb passed the RACE reads through MiXCR, listing each CDR3 protein once. The repertoire holds around 99,000 distinct CDR3 sequences, with around an eighth as singletons. Time point given: patch test 1, 2 weeks after DPC sensitization. The treatment is: therapeutic diphenylcyclopropenone sensitization with weekly scalp DPC.

The receptor was derived from a woman in her 40s with alopecia areata. Some clones in this sample may be carry-over from other donors' samples. The sample was whole blood, taken in connection with sensitization to the hapten diphenylcyclopropenone (DPC). The chain combines TRBV27 with TRBJ2-3, with 10 bases aligning to TRBD1. In nucleotides, the CDR3 is TGTGCCAGCAGCCGCGGGACAGGGGTGGGTAAGGCGCAGTATTTT. Translated: CASSRGTGVGKAQYF.